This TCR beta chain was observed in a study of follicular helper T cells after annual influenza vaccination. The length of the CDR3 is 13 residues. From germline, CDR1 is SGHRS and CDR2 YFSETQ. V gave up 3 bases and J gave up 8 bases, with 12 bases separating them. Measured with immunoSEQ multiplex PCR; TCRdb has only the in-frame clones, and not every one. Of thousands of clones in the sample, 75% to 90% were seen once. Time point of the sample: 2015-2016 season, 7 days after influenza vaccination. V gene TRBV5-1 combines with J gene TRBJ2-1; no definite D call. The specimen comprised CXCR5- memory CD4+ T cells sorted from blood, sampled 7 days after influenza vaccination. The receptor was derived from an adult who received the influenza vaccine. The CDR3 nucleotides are TGCGCCAGCAGCTGGGGTAGTGGTTATGAGCAGTTCTTC. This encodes CASSWGSGYEQFF.